The rows below give T cell receptor beta chains drawn from one sample of a study of CD8+ T cells in alopecia areata. The table came from immunoSEQ multiplex PCR; TCRdb's copy has only in-frame clones and leaves some out. Of around 210,000 clones listed, more than 55% were seen once; the top ten hold around 5%. The material sequenced was CD8+ T cells sorted from blood. The receptors were sampled from a human donor in good health. CDR3s include the opening cysteine and the closing phenylalanine or tryptophan. A D gene is named only where the DNA matches it firmly. A clone size is listed for some rows: how often the clone was seen (once, few, many), or a class if it is expanded.

few | TRBJ1-6 | TRBV5-4 | 16 | NA | CASSLRGSWHNSPLHF | TGTGCCAGCAGCTTGCGGGGGTCGTGGCATAATTCACCCCTCCACTTT
NA | TRBJ1-4 | TRBV6-1 | 16 | NA | CASSEAVGGMSEKLFF | TGTGCCAGCAGTGAAGCAGTCGGCGGGATGAGTGAAAAACTGTTTTTT
NA | TRBJ1-2 | TRBV27 | 12 | NA | CASSPDNYGYTF | TGTGCCAGCAGTCCCGACAACTATGGCTACACCTTC
NA | TRBJ2-1 | TRBV12-5 | 14 | NA | CASGLVYRANEQFF | TGTGCTAGTGGTTTGGTATACAGGGCCAATGAGCAGTTCTTC
NA | TRBJ1-6 | TRBV5-6 | 14 | NA | CASSQPGNYSPLHF | TGTGCCAGCAGTCAACCGGGAAACTATTCACCCCTCCACTTT
few | TRBJ1-1 | TRBV29-1 | 12 | NA | CSVVGDGTEAFF | TGCAGCGTTGTGGGGGATGGCACTGAAGCTTTCTTT
once | TRBJ2-3 | TRBV11-2 | 14 | NA | CASSLAGDTDTQYF | TGTGCCAGCAGCTTAGCGGGGGACACAGATACGCAGTATTTT
NA | TRBJ1-1 | TRBV10-2 | 14 | TRBD1 | CASSGVAQGAEAFF | TGCGCCAGCAGTGGAGTAGCACAGGGGGCTGAAGCTTTCTTT
few | TRBJ1-1 | TRBV5-1 | 13 | NA | CASSPAMGNEAFF | TGCGCCAGCAGCCCCGCTATGGGAAATGAAGCTTTCTTT
NA | TRBJ1-2 | TRBV19 | 14 | NA | CASRLTDGNYGYTF | TGTGCCAGTAGATTGACAGACGGAAACTATGGCTACACCTTC
many | TRBJ1-5 | TRBV2 | 13 | NA | CASLGNSNQPQHF | TGTGCCAGCTTGGGCAATAGCAATCAGCCCCAGCATTTT
few | TRBJ1-4 | TRBV4-1 | 13 | NA | CASREVPNEKLFF | TGCGCCAGCAGAGAAGTCCCTAATGAAAAACTGTTTTTT
NA | TRBJ2-1 | TRBV23-1 | 16 | NA | CASSLAEGSSYNEQFF | TGTGCCAGCAGCCTCGCGGAGGGGAGCTCCTACAATGAGCAGTTCTTC
NA | TRBJ1-4 | TRBV29-1 | 15 | NA | CSVEDLAATNEKLFF | TGCAGCGTTGAAGATTTAGCGGCAACTAATGAAAAACTGTTTTTT
NA | TRBJ2-1 | TRBV7-9 | 10 | NA | CASSYNEQFF | TGTGCCAGCTCCTACAATGAGCAGTTCTTC
NA | TRBJ2-3 | TRBV10-3 | 13 | NA | CAINGGATDTQYF | TGTGCCATCAATGGCGGCGCCACAGATACGCAGTATTTT
NA | TRBJ2-5 | TRBV23-1 | 13 | NA | CASTPDRRETQYF | TGCGCCAGCACACCGGACAGACGGGAGACCCAGTACTTC
NA | TRBJ1-1 | TRBV2 | 13 | NA | CASRRQGKAEAFF | TGTGCCAGCAGGAGGCAGGGTAAGGCTGAAGCTTTCTTT
once | TRBJ1-2 | TRBV5-6 | 17 | NA | CASSLEGGSLLFYGYTF | TGTGCCAGCAGCTTGGAGGGAGGCAGCCTGTTATTCTATGGCTACACCTTC
NA | TRBJ1-2 | TRBV20-1 | 11 | NA | CSAPWGNGYTF | TGCAGTGCTCCCTGGGGGAATGGCTACACCTTC
NA | TRBJ1-5 | TRBV11-2 | 17 | NA | CASSLGAGGYSNQPQHF | TGTGCCAGCAGCTTAGGGGCGGGAGGATATAGCAATCAGCCCCAGCATTTT
NA | TRBJ2-7 | TRBV11-3 | 13 | TRBD1 | CASSLTGGYEQYF | TGTGCCAGCAGTTTGACAGGGGGCTACGAGCAGTACTTC
NA | TRBJ2-7 | TRBV5-4 | 14 | NA | CASSFSGSSYEQYF | TGTGCCAGCAGCTTTTCCGGGAGCTCCTACGAGCAGTACTTC
NA | TRBJ1-6 | TRBV14 | 15 | TRBD1 | CASSQTQGTNSPLHF | TGTGCCAGCAGCCAGACACAGGGGACGAATTCACCCCTCCACTTT
NA | TRBJ1-5 | TRBV19 | 16 | NA | CASTPEGGQLNQPQHF | TGTGCCAGTACCCCCGAAGGAGGGCAGTTGAATCAGCCCCAGCATTTT
NA | TRBJ2-6 | TRBV29-1 | 15 | NA | CSVSGGDSGANVLTF | TGCAGCGTGAGTGGAGGGGACTCTGGGGCCAACGTCCTGACTTTC
once | TRBJ2-7 | TRBV4-1 | 14 | NA | CASSQVLTPHEQYF | TGCGCCAGCAGCCAAGTACTTACCCCTCACGAGCAGTACTTC
NA | TRBJ2-5 | TRBV12-5 | 15 | NA | CASGLLSQRLETQYF | TGTGCTAGTGGTTTGCTATCCCAGCGGCTCGAGACCCAGTACTTC
NA | TRBJ2-5 | TRBV15 | 15 | NA | CATSYNRDSQETQYF | TGTGCCACCAGTTATAACCGGGACTCCCAAGAGACCCAGTACTTC
NA | TRBJ2-7 | TRBV5-1 | 12 | NA | CASSLLSYEQYF | TGCGCCAGCAGCTTGTTATCCTACGAGCAGTACTTC
few | TRBJ2-5 | TRBV29-1 | 17 | NA | CSVDYPRAGEVLETQYF | TGCAGCGTTGATTACCCCCGGGCAGGGGAAGTTTTAGAGACCCAGTACTTC
NA | TRBJ1-1 | TRBV4-1 | 16 | TRBD1 | CASSQGTGALNTEAFF | TGCGCCAGCAGCCAGGGGACAGGGGCTCTGAACACTGAAGCTTTCTTT
NA | TRBJ1-6 | TRBV9 | 14 | NA | CASSVATGASPLHF | TGTGCCAGCAGCGTAGCTACGGGAGCTTCACCCCTCCACTTT
NA | TRBJ2-3 | TRBV9 | 17 | TRBD2 | CASSVDQLSGDTDTQYF | TGTGCCAGCAGCGTCGACCAACTTAGCGGGGACACAGATACGCAGTATTTT
NA | TRBJ2-7 | TRBV4-1 | 14 | NA | CASSQTEHYEEQYF | TGCGCCAGCAGCCAGACAGAACACTACGAGGAGCAGTACTTC
NA | TRBJ2-7 | TRBV4-1 | 15 | NA | CASSQDRGTHYEQYF | TGCGCCAGCAGCCAAGATCGCGGGACCCACTACGAGCAGTACTTC
few | TRBJ2-1 | TRBV29-1 | 13 | TRBD2 | CSWGLAVGDEQFF | TGCAGTTGGGGACTAGCGGTTGGCGATGAGCAGTTCTTC
NA | TRBJ1-1 | TRBV4-1 | 15 | NA | CASSLLGSMDTEAFF | TGCGCCAGCAGCCTCCTTGGCAGTATGGACACTGAAGCTTTCTTT
once | TRBJ1-6 | TRBV23-1 | 16 | NA | CASSQSQPDHNSPLHF | TGCGCCAGCAGTCAATCCCAACCGGACCATAATTCACCCCTCCACTTT
few | TRBJ2-7 | TRBV29-1 | 15 | NA | CSAYEGAAKGYEQYF | TGCAGCGCCTACGAAGGGGCGGCTAAAGGCTACGAGCAGTACTTC
few | TRBJ1-1 | TRBV19 | 12 | NA | CASSISNTEAFF | TGTGCCAGTAGTATATCCAACACTGAAGCTTTCTTT
few | TRBJ2-1 | TRBV4-1 | 16 | NA | CASSQEATAGYNEQFF | TGTGCCAGCAGCCAAGAAGCTACGGCAGGTTACAATGAGCAGTTCTTC
few | TRBJ2-5 | TRBV7-8 | 16 | NA | CASSLIVGVYQETQYF | TGTGCCAGCAGCTTAATAGTCGGGGTTTACCAAGAGACCCAGTACTTC
NA | TRBJ2-7 | TRBV15 | 15 | TRBD1 | CATSRDGQGAYEQYF | TGTGCCACCAGCAGAGACGGACAGGGGGCCTACGAGCAGTACTTC
NA | TRBJ2-7 | TRBV27 | 16 | NA | CASSPTPGRRFYEQYF | TGTGCCAGCAGTCCAACTCCCGGCAGGCGCTTTTACGAGCAGTACTTC
NA | TRBJ1-5 | TRBV27 | 13 | NA | CASSYRINQPQHF | TGTGCCAGCAGTTACAGGATCAATCAGCCCCAGCATTTT
NA | TRBJ2-1 | TRBV4-1 | 16 | NA | CASSQGAGETYNEQFF | TGCGCCAGCAGCCAAGGAGCAGGGGAAACGTACAATGAGCAGTTCTTC
few | TRBJ1-1 | TRBV29-1 | 12 | NA | CSVPDRNTEAFF | TGCAGCGTCCCGGACAGGAACACTGAAGCTTTCTTT
NA | TRBJ2-7 | TRBV29-1 | 12 | NA | CSVGGISYEQYF | TGCAGCGTTGGCGGGATCTCCTACGAGCAGTACTTC
NA | TRBJ2-3 | TRBV27 | 13 | TRBD1 | CASTGQGPDTQYF | TGTGCCAGCACCGGACAGGGACCAGATACGCAGTATTTT
NA | TRBJ2-7 | TRBV29-1 | 14 | NA | CSVEEESTAREQYF | TGCAGCGTTGAAGAAGAATCGACAGCTCGTGAGCAGTACTTC
NA | TRBJ2-5 | TRBV2 | 16 | NA | CASSEPGRGDQETQYF | TGTGCCAGCAGTGAACCCGGAAGGGGGGACCAAGAGACCCAGTACTTC